The 31 T cell receptor beta chains in this list originate from one sample, sequenced in a study of cytotoxic CD8 clonotypes in ibrutinib-treated CLL (dated by TCRdb to the early 2020s). This specimen's time point label, interpreted: 12 to 13 months on ibrutinib. The method was the immunoSEQ multiplex PCR assay. The table was pulled from immuneACCESS by TCRdb, which kept in-frame rearrangements only. Such tables lose some clones; where checked, under half of the loss comes from unresolved V genes, and the rest has no known cause. For this sample there are about 130,000 clones; over 60% appear just once. Of the sample, 9.5% to 15% is held by the ten largest clones. This specimen was PBMCs, taken after 12 months of ibrutinib treatment. The receptors were sampled from a human donor with chronic lymphocytic leukemia.

This chain links TRBV30 with TRBJ1-2, with unresolved D. This CDR3 region has 12 residues. Germline loops: CDR1 GTSNPN, CDR2 SVGIG (reference sequence). The V and J ends lost 2 bases and 4 bases respectively, with 8 bases between them. This chain's CDR3 is CAWSPSAYGYTF. CDR3 coding DNA: TGTGCCTGGAGTCCCTCCGCCTATGGCTACACCTTC.

This clone was seen more than once but under ten times. The CDR3 bases are TGTGCCAGCAGCTTAAGCTCCCAGTCCGGGGAGCTGTTTTTT. As protein: CASSLSSQSGELFF. V usage is TRBV7-9 and J usage is TRBJ2-2; D is ambiguous. Trimming left V 2 bases short and J 6 bases short, with 10 bases between. This CDR3 region has 14 residues. Germline values: CDR1 SEHNR, CDR2 FQNEAQ (reference sequence).

The gene calls are TRBV27 and TRBJ2-3; the D is unclear. Germline assignment: CDR1 MNHEY and CDR2 SMNVEV (reference sequence). V lost 2 bases and J lost 2, with 11 bases in between. The CDR3 consists of 15 residues. As DNA, the CDR3 is TGTGCCAGCAGTTTACTTTGGGGATCCACAGATACGCAGTATTTT. Protein sequence: CASSLLWGSTDTQYF.

The chain has TRBV6-4 and TRBJ1-2; tentative D call: TRBD1 (5 bases). The germline gives CDR1 MRHNA, CDR2 SNTAGT. The CDR3 is 11 residues long. Trimming took 10 bases from V and 0 from J, leaving 6 bases between them. The CDR3 loop reads CATRANYGYTF. CDR3 DNA: TGTGCCACCAGGGCTAACTATGGCTACACCTTC.

This chain links TRBV9 with TRBJ2-5; D remains ambiguous. Trimming removed 0 bases from V and 9 bases from J, with 12 bases in between. CDR3 length: 13 residues. Germline assignment: CDR1 SGDLS and CDR2 YYNGEE. The DNA of the CDR3 is TGTGCCAGCAGCGTAGAAAGGTCGTCGGCCCAGTACTTC. This gives the protein CASSVERSSAQYF.

The chain is built from TRBV10-3 and TRBJ2-3; D gene uncertain. V was trimmed by 4 bases and J by 6 bases, leaving 11 bases between them. This CDR3 region has 13 residues. Germline CDR1 and CDR2: ENHRY and SYGVKD. The CDR3 DNA reads as TGTGCCATCAGTGTTAATGTAAGGGATACGCAGTATTTT. It codes for CAISVNVRDTQYF.

V and J are TRBV10-3 and TRBJ2-7; tentative D call: TRBD2 (6 bases). V lost 0 bases and J 5 bases, leaving 17 bases between the germline ends. Germline values: CDR1 ENHRY, CDR2 SYGVKD. This CDR3 comprises 16 residues. The CDR3 sequence: CAISESIGGLEDEQYF. The CDR3 DNA is TGTGCCATCAGTGAGTCGATCGGGGGATTAGAGGACGAGCAGTACTTC.

The chain employs TRBV6-5 and TRBJ1-1, with D perhaps matching TRBD1 (6 bases). The CDR3 has 15 amino acids. Germline-derived CDR1 and CDR2 are MNHEY and SVGAGI. With 3 bases removed from V and 2 bases from J, the gap between germline ends came to 13 bases. CDR3 nucleotides: TGTGCCAGCAGTTATCAGAAGACAGGAAACACTGAAGCTTTCTTT. Encoded protein: CASSYQKTGNTEAFF.

This clone was detected once. The chain recombines TRBV2 with TRBJ2-1; 11 bases agree with TRBD2. The CDR3 length is 15 residues. V shed 5 bases, J shed 7 bases, and the junction held 7 bases outside the gene matches. The V gene's germline CDR1 is SNHLY and CDR2 FYNNEI. CDR3 region: CASSPVAGGQNEQFF. CDR3 bases: TGTGCCAGCAGTCCTGTAGCGGGAGGGCAGAATGAGCAGTTCTTC. The whole variable domain, remainder taken from reference TRBV2 and TRBJ2-1, is EPEVTQTPSHQVTQMGQEVILRCVPISNHLYFYWYRQILGQKVEFLVSFYNNEISEKSEIFDDQFSVERPDGSNFTLKIRSTKLEDSAMYFCASSPVAGGQNEQFFGPGTRLTVL.

The rearrangement links TRBV5-4 to TRBJ1-4; D is ambiguous. This CDR3 has 15 residues. Trimming removed 4 bases from V and 0 bases from J, with 10 bases in between. Germline assignment: CDR1 SGHNT and CDR2 YYREEE (reference sequence). The CDR3 loop is CASSRRVATNEKLFF. The CDR3 DNA reads TGTGCCAGCAGCCGCCGGGTCGCAACTAATGAAAAACTGTTTTTT.

The chain uses TRBV4-3 and TRBJ1-3; a weak D match, TRBD1 (5 bases). The CDR3 is 16 amino acids. V was clipped by 4 bases and J by 4 bases, with 17 bases between them. The V gene's germline CDR1 is LGHNA and CDR2 YSLEER. This CDR3 reads CASSPSRGWKGNTIYF. CDR3 in DNA: TGCGCCAGCAGCCCCTCCCGGGGGTGGAAAGGAAACACCATATATTTT.

This chain links TRBV7-2 with TRBJ2-1; tentatively, D is TRBD1 (6 bases). CDR3 length: 13 residues. Germline assignment: CDR1 SGHTA and CDR2 FQGNSA. V was trimmed by 3 bases and J by 4 bases, leaving 7 bases between them. CDR3 in amino acids: CASSLDSYNEQFF. CDR3 coding DNA: TGTGCCAGCAGCTTGGACAGTTACAATGAGCAGTTCTTC.

The chain combines TRBV28 with TRBJ2-1; D possibly corresponds to TRBD1 (5 bases). The CDR3 runs 14 residues. Per the germline V gene, CDR1 is MDHEN and CDR2 is SYDVKM. V was shortened by 8 bases and J by 0 bases, with 11 bases between the two germline ends. The CDR3 spells CASDADSSYNEQFF. The CDR3 DNA reads as TGTGCCAGCGACGCAGACAGCTCCTACAATGAGCAGTTCTTC.

This clone was seen a few times. This rearrangement joins TRBV10-3 to TRBJ2-1; 10 positions agree with TRBD2. Germline V gives CDR1 ENHRY, CDR2 SYGVKD. This CDR3 region has 13 residues. With 7 bases clipped from V and 4 bases from J, the junction kept 1 base outside the gene matches. CDR3 nucleotides: TGTGCCATCACTAGCGGGAGATACAATGAGCAGTTCTTC. It yields the protein CAITSGRYNEQFF.

The chain links TRBV2 to TRBJ1-2, with D perhaps matching TRBD1 (5 bases). The CDR3 loop spans 14 amino acids. CDR1 is SNHLY and CDR2 is FYNNEI in the germline V gene. The V end was cut by 6 bases, the J end by 3 bases, with 14 bases between. CDR3 sequence: CASRVDGGDYGYTF. Here the CDR3 DNA reads TGTGCCAGCAGGGTAGATGGAGGGGACTATGGCTACACCTTC.

This clone was observed once. DNA for the CDR3: TGTGCCAGTAGTATACTAACGCCTGGAGGAACCGGGGAGCTGTTTTTT. Translation gives CASSILTPGGTGELFF. V usage is TRBV19 and J usage is TRBJ2-2, with D perhaps matching TRBD2 (5 bases). Looked up from germline, CDR1 is LNHDA and CDR2 is SQIVND (reference sequence). The CDR3 is made up of 16 amino acids. Trimming took 2 bases from V and 5 from J, leaving 15 bases between them. Variable domain in full (rest from reference TRBV19 and TRBJ2-2): DGGITQSPKYLFRKEGQNVTLSCEQNLNHDAMYWYRQDPGQGLRLIYYSQIVNDFQKGDIAEGYSVSREKKESFPLTVTSAQKNPTAFYLCASSILTPGGTGELFFGEGSRLTVL.

This clone was found a few times. The chain employs TRBV19 and TRBJ1-5; D is perhaps TRBD1 (6 bases). The CDR3 is 15 residues long. The V and J ends lost 4 bases and 3 bases respectively, with 13 bases between them. Germline CDR1 is LNHDA and CDR2 is SQIVND (reference sequence). The chain's CDR3 is CASSKQGPINQPQHF. DNA for the CDR3: TGTGCCAGTAGTAAACAGGGTCCGATCAATCAGCCCCAGCATTTT.

This chain links TRBV5-1 with TRBJ1-2, with TRBD1 matching 7 bases. Losses at the gene ends were 2 bases for V and 1 base for J; bases not matched to a gene: 2. Germline V gene data show CDR1 as SGHRS and CDR2 as YFSETQ. The CDR3 is 14 residues long. DNA of the CDR3: TGCGCCAGCAGCTTCCAGGGGGATAACTATGGCTACACCTTC. Its protein product is CASSFQGDNYGYTF.

The chain joins TRBV11-3 to TRBJ1-1; D gene unclear. The CDR3 contains 13 residues. Germline lookup yields CDR1 SGHNT and CDR2 YENEEA. With 7 bases removed from V and 2 bases from J, the gap between germline ends came to 11 bases. The CDR3 DNA reads as TGTGCCAGCAAGGGATTTGGTAACACTGAAGCTTTCTTT. Translation: CASKGFGNTEAFF.

V usage is TRBV30 and J usage is TRBJ2-1; 12 nucleotides line up with TRBD1. J was trimmed by 4 bases and V by 2 bases; bases with no gene match: 3. Germline values: CDR1 GTSNPN, CDR2 SVGIG (reference sequence). The CDR3 sequence is 15 residues long. The CDR3 sequence: CAWSSGQGAYNEQFF. As DNA, the CDR3 is TGTGCCTGGAGTTCGGGACAGGGGGCTTACAATGAGCAGTTCTTC.

The rearrangement uses TRBV19 and TRBJ1-5; 8 bases line up with TRBD1. Germline CDR1 is LNHDA and CDR2 is SQIVND (reference sequence). The CDR3 spans 14 residues. V was clipped by 3 bases and J by 2 bases; unmatched bases: 0. The CDR3 here is CASSMTGGNQPQHF. CDR3 bases: TGTGCCAGTAGTATGACAGGGGGCAATCAGCCCCAGCATTTT. The whole variable domain, filled in from reference TRBV19 and TRBJ1-5, reads DGGITQSPKYLFRKEGQNVTLSCEQNLNHDAMYWYRQDPGQGLRLIYYSQIVNDFQKGDIAEGYSVSREKKESFPLTVTSAQKNPTAFYLCASSMTGGNQPQHFGDGTRLSIL.

This rearrangement joins TRBV7-2 to TRBJ1-2, with D perhaps TRBD1 (6 bases). The CDR3 length is 14 residues. V was clipped by 6 bases and J by 4 bases, with 15 bases between them. Germline CDR1 reads SGHTA; CDR2 reads FQGNSA. CDR3 nucleotide sequence: TGTGCCAGCAGGACAGGAGGCACTTCCTATGGCTACACCTTC. It codes for CASRTGGTSYGYTF.

This chain joins TRBV19 and TRBJ1-4; no reliable D call. Trimming removed 1 base from V and 8 bases from J, with 14 bases in between. The CDR3 is made up of 15 amino acids. Germline CDR1 and CDR2: LNHDA and SQIVND (reference sequence). Written as DNA, the CDR3 is TGTGCCAGTAGTATAGGAGGGTCGGTAGGAGAAAAACTGTTTTTT. It translates to CASSIGGSVGEKLFF.

The chain uses TRBV20-1 and TRBJ2-1, with unresolved D. The CDR3 contains 10 residues. V lost 2 bases and J lost 8, with 4 bases in between. CDR1 DFQATT and CDR2 SNEGSKA come from the germline V gene (reference sequence). The CDR3 DNA follows: TGCAGTGCTAGATCGGATGAGCAGTTCTTC. Residues: CSARSDEQFF.

V usage is TRBV4-3 and J usage is TRBJ1-2, with a possible D match to TRBD1 (6 bases). The V end lost 8 bases, the J end lost 8 bases, and 15 bases lay between the germline ends. CDR1 LGHNA and CDR2 YSLEER come from the germline V gene. This CDR3 has 12 amino acids. CDR3 residues: CASHAGGGGYTF. CDR3 nucleotide sequence: TGCGCCAGCCATGCTGGGGGGGGCGGCTACACCTTC.

The V gene is TRBV11-2, the J gene TRBJ2-7, with TRBD1 matching over 11 bases. Germline-derived CDR1 and CDR2 are SGHAT and FQNNGV. There are 14 residues in the CDR3. The V gene end was trimmed by 5 bases and the J gene end by 5 bases; junction bases not matched to a gene: 5. CDR3 region: CASSIGTGGHEQYF. DNA for the CDR3: TGTGCCAGCAGCATCGGGACAGGGGGACACGAGCAGTACTTC.

The chain carries TRBV7-2 and TRBJ2-7; the D is unclear. CDR1 SGHTA and CDR2 FQGNSA come from the germline V gene. The CDR3 length is 13 residues. Trimming stripped 3 bases from V and 0 bases from J, with 6 bases between. The CDR3: CASSLENSYEQYF. CDR3 nucleotide sequence: TGTGCCAGCAGCTTGGAGAACTCCTACGAGCAGTACTTC.

The chain uses TRBV29-1 and TRBJ2-3, with D maybe TRBD1 (5 bases). From germline, CDR1 is SQVTM and CDR2 ANQGSEA. V was shortened by 7 bases and J by 4 bases, with 9 bases between the two germline ends. The CDR3 covers 11 residues. In DNA form, the CDR3 reads TGCAGCGGGCAGGGTCCAGATACGCAGTATTTT. Protein sequence: CSGQGPDTQYF.

V usage is TRBV29-1 and J usage is TRBJ1-2, with 7 nucleotides matching TRBD1. The germline gives CDR1 SQVTM, CDR2 ANQGSEA. The CDR3 has 13 amino acids. The trim removed 5 bases at V and 7 bases at J, leaving 10 bases unmatched. The CDR3 loop reads CSVTGTAKGGYTF. The CDR3 nucleotides are TGCAGCGTTACAGGGACAGCCAAGGGTGGCTACACCTTC.

The chain has TRBV4-2 and TRBJ2-2; D is ambiguous. There are 16 residues in the CDR3. Germline V gives CDR1 LGHNA, CDR2 YNFKEQ. Trimming stripped 1 base from V and 4 bases from J, with 13 bases between. The CDR3 loop is CASSQVGRVGTGELFF. The DNA for the CDR3 is TGTGCCAGCAGCCAAGTTGGTAGGGTGGGCACCGGGGAGCTGTTTTTT.

The V and J genes are TRBV29-1 and TRBJ2-3, with 11 bases that match TRBD1. The CDR3 covers 13 residues. Germline V gene data show CDR1 as SQVTM and CDR2 as ANQGSEA. V gave up 6 bases and J gave up 4 bases; unmatched junction bases: 3. In DNA form, the CDR3 reads TGCAGCGTAAGGACAGGGGGCTCAGATACGCAGTATTTT. Translation: CSVRTGGSDTQYF.